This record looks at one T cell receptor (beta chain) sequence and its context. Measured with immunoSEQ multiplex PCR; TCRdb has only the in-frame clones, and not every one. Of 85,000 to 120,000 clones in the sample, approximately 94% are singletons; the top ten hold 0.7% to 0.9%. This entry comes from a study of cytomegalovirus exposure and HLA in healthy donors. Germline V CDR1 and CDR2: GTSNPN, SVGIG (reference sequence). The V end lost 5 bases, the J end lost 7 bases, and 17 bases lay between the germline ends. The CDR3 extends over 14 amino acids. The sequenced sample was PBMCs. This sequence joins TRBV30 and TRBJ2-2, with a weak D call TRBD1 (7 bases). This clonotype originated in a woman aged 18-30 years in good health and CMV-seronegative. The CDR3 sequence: CAWGRRGLGGELFF. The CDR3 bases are TGTGCCTGGGGAAGGAGGGGGCTCGGCGGGGAGCTGTTTTTT.